This entry lists 26 T cell receptor beta chains sequenced from one sample in a study of monozygotic twins with inflammatory bowel disease. TCRdb reprocessed the 5' RACE reads, with one entry per CDR3 protein and no DNA. In all, the sample yields 400,000 or so distinct CDR3 sequences. Sequencing was carried out using blood. The receptors were gathered from a human donor with ulcerative colitis or Crohn's disease, or a healthy co-twin of an affected twin (not recorded which).

This CDR3 reads CSVVGEGVSGYTF. V usage is TRBV29-1 and J usage is TRBJ1-2. CDR3 length: 13 amino acids. Per germline, CDR1 SQVTM and CDR2 ANQGSEA. Drawing the rest from reference TRBV29-1 and TRBJ1-2, the complete variable domain is SAVISQKPSRDICQRGTSLTIQCQVDSQVTMMFWYRQQPGQSLTLIATANQGSEATYESGFVIDKFPISRPNLTFSTLTVSNMSPEDSSIYLCSVVGEGVSGYTFGSGTRLTVV.

The V and J genes are TRBV28 and TRBJ2-5; TCRdb designates TRBD2, a call that cannot be tested without DNA. The CDR3 contains 15 residues. Germline V gene lookup returns CDR1 MDHEN and CDR2 SYDVKM. CDR3 in amino acids: CASSSPSGTRETQYF.

The chain joins TRBV7-3 to TRBJ2-3; checking the TCRdb D call of TRBD2 is not possible without DNA. Germline V gene sequence: CDR1 SGHTA, CDR2 FQGTGA. There are 15 residues in the CDR3. CDR3 loop: CASSLNSGRGDTQYF.

V and J are TRBV12-3 or TRBV12-4 and TRBJ2-5; TCRdb's assignment of TRBD1 cannot be checked, as there is no DNA. The CDR3 has 15 residues. The CDR3 is CASSPRRGFQETQYF.

The CDR3 here is CASSNRDRVTEAFF. The V gene is TRBV5-4, the J gene TRBJ1-1; TCRdb calls TRBD1, which cannot be checked without DNA. CDR1 and CDR2 from the germline V gene are SGHNT and YYREEE (reference sequence). There are 14 residues in the CDR3.

The V call is TRBV5-1, the J call TRBJ2-3. This CDR3 is built from 11 residues. Germline loops: CDR1 SGHRS, CDR2 YFSETQ. The CDR3 loop is CASSNSDTQYF.

V and J are TRBV11-2 and TRBJ2-2; TCRdb indicates TRBD1, and absent DNA this call remains unverified. There are 17 residues in the CDR3. Germline CDR1 SGHAT, CDR2 FQNNGV. The CDR3 spells CASSLEGGERVGGELFF.

The rearrangement links TRBV5-1 to TRBJ1-4; absent DNA, TCRdb's TRBD1 call cannot be checked. Germline lookup yields CDR1 SGHRS and CDR2 YFSETQ. The CDR3 length is 15 residues. The CDR3 region is CASSFDRGEGEKLFF.

The chain uses TRBV29-1 and TRBJ2-1; with no DNA, the TCRdb D assignment of TRBD1 cannot be verified. Germline loops: CDR1 SQVTM, CDR2 ANQGSEA. The CDR3 is made up of 12 amino acids. The chain's CDR3 is CSVDGAERKQFF.

The chain uses TRBV20-1 and TRBJ1-4. The CDR3 spans 13 residues. From germline, CDR1 is DFQATT and CDR2 SNEGSKA (reference sequence). The chain's CDR3 is CSAIPWGIEKLFF.

The chain joins TRBV7-2 to TRBJ2-5; TCRdb proposes TRBD1, but this gene call is untestable without DNA. There are 15 residues in the CDR3. In germline, CDR1 is SGHTA, CDR2 FQGNSA. This chain's CDR3 is CASSPRGLSGETQYF.

The gene calls are TRBV11-2 and TRBJ2-3. The germline gives CDR1 SGHAT, CDR2 FQNNGV. CDR3 length: 11 amino acids. The CDR3 region is CASSLVDTQYF.

This chain uses TRBV19 with TRBJ1-6; TCRdb outputs TRBD1, but without DNA this stays unchecked. The V gene's germline CDR1 is LNHDA and CDR2 SQIVND (reference sequence). The length of the CDR3 is 15 residues. The CDR3 loop reads CASSIMGGVNSPLHF.

The chain employs TRBV5-1 and TRBJ2-3; TCRdb reports TRBD1, a call that lacks DNA to check it against. The CDR3 extends over 16 amino acids. Germline V gene lookup returns CDR1 SGHRS and CDR2 YFSETQ. CDR3 sequence reads: CASSLLGGSSTDTQYF.

The chain joins TRBV5-6 to TRBJ2-5; TCRdb gives TRBD2 as the D gene, but with no DNA this cannot be confirmed. The CDR3 contains 15 residues. Germline CDR1 and CDR2: SGHDT and YYEEEE. The CDR3: CAIRASGRYQETQYF.

This rearrangement joins TRBV4-1 to TRBJ1-4. Germline lookup yields CDR1 MGHRA and CDR2 YSYEKL. The CDR3 extends over 13 amino acids. The CDR3 spells CASSQAGGEKLFF.

The chain is built from TRBV6-6 and TRBJ1-5; TCRdb picks TRBD1, but there is no DNA to check that call. CDR1 is MNHNY, CDR2 SVGAGI, per germline (reference sequence). The CDR3 totals 14 residues. CDR3 protein: CASRPDSFNQPQHF.

The chain employs TRBV7-2 and TRBJ2-2; lacking DNA, the TRBD2 call made by TCRdb goes unchecked. Germline CDR1 reads SGHTA; CDR2 reads FQGNSA. This CDR3 is 17 amino acids long. CDR3 sequence reads: CASSSRTSGSGTGELFF.

V gene TRBV28 combines with J gene TRBJ2-1; TCRdb's D call of TRBD2 is untestable without DNA. Germline assignment: CDR1 MDHEN and CDR2 SYDVKM. CDR3 length: 15 residues. This chain's CDR3 is CASRLAGGTYNEQFF.

The genes are TRBV5-1 and TRBJ1-1. The CDR3 runs to 15 residues. The germline CDR1 and CDR2 sequences are SGHRS and YFSETQ. The CDR3: CASSGEGRANTEAFF. Using reference TRBV5-1 and TRBJ1-1 for the parts outside the CDR3, the full variable domain is KAGVTQTPRYLIKTRGQQVTLSCSPISGHRSVSWYQQTPGQGLQFLFEYFSETQRNKGNFPGRFSGRQFSNSRSEMNVSTLELGDSALYLCASSGEGRANTEAFFGQGTRLTVV.

V and J are TRBV2 and TRBJ1-5. This CDR3 has 13 amino acids. In germline, CDR1 is SNHLY, CDR2 FYNNEI. The CDR3 loop reads CASSRSLNQPQHF.

The chain employs TRBV19 and TRBJ2-2; TCRdb names TRBD1, which stays unverified in the absence of DNA. The CDR3 runs to 17 residues. Germline assignment: CDR1 LNHDA and CDR2 SQIVND (reference sequence). The CDR3 loop reads CASSARPGRTNTGELFF.

CDR3 region: CSASELMGREFF. The chain carries TRBV20-1 and TRBJ2-1; checking the TCRdb D call of TRBD1 is not possible without DNA. Germline loops: CDR1 DFQATT, CDR2 SNEGSKA (reference sequence). This CDR3 spans 12 amino acids.

V is TRBV6-5 and J is TRBJ2-1; TCRdb's D call of TRBD1 is untestable without DNA. The CDR3 totals 16 residues. Per the germline V gene, CDR1 is MNHEY and CDR2 is SVGAGI. The CDR3 region is CASRPGQSRPYNEQFF.

The chain uses TRBV27 and TRBJ1-5; TCRdb returns TRBD1, unconfirmable since there is no DNA. This CDR3 has 14 amino acids. Per germline, CDR1 MNHEY and CDR2 SMNVEV (reference sequence). CDR3: CASSQTGVDQPQHF.

The J gene is TRBJ2-7, the V gene TRBV3-1; the D call from TCRdb, TRBD1, cannot be confirmed without DNA. CDR3 length equals 13 residues. Germline CDR1 LGHDT, CDR2 YNNKEL (reference sequence). This chain's CDR3 is CASSHPRGYEQYF.